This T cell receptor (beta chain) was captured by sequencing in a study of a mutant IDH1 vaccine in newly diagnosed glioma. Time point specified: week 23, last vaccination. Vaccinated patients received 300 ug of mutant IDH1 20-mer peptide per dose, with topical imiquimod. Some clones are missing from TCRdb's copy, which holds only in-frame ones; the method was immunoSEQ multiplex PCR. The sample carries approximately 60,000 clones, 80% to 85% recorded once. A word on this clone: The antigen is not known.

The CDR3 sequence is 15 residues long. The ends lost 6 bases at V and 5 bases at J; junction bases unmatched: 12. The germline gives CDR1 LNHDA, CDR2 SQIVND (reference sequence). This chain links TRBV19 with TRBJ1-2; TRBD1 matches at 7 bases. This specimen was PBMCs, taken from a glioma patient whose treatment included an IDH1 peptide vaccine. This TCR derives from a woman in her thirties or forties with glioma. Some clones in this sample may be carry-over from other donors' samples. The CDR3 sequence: CASRPTRTGGYGYTF. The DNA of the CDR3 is TGTGCCAGTAGACCTACTCGGACAGGCGGTTATGGCTACACCTTC. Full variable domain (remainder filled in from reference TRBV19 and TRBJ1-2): DGGITQSPKYLFRKEGQNVTLSCEQNLNHDAMYWYRQDPGQGLRLIYYSQIVNDFQKGDIAEGYSVSREKKESFPLTVTSAQKNPTAFYLCASRPTRTGGYGYTFGSGTRLTVV.